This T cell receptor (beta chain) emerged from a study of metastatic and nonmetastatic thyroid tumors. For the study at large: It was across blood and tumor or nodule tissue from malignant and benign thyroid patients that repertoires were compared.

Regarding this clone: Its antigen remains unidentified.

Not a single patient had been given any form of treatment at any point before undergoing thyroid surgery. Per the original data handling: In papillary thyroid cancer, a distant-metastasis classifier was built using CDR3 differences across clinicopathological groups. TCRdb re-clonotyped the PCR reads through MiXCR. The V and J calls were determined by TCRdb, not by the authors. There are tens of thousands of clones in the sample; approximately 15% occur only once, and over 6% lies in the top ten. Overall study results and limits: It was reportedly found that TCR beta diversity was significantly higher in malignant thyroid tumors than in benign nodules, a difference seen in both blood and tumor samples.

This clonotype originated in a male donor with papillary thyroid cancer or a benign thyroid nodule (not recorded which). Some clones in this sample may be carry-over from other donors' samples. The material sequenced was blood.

The CDR3 region is CAICMDPQETQYF. DNA for the CDR3: TGTGCCATCTGCATGGACCCCCAAGAGACCCAGTACTTC. V usage is TRBV10-3 and J usage is TRBJ2-5, with D unclear. Germline V gene data show CDR1 as ENHRY and CDR2 as SYGVKD. The CDR3 is 13 residues long. V dropped 8 bases and J dropped 1 base, with 11 bases sitting between them.